This is a list of T cell receptor beta chains from one sample in a study of blood T cell repertoires in COVID-19. Sequenced by immunoSEQ multiplex PCR; TCRdb stores in-frame clones only, minus some. The sample shows roughly 130,000 clones, 82% of them seen only once. Sequenced sample: peripheral blood. The receptors were sampled from a woman in her 70s with acute or convalescent COVID-19. Both conserved end residues are trimmed from each CDR3. Fields, in order: V gene, J gene, CDR3 protein.

v_call: TRBV10-3
j_call: TRBJ2-3
cdr3_aa: AIRGSGFMSTQY

v_call: TRBV7-6
j_call: TRBJ2-1
cdr3_aa: ASSFGQGYEQF

v_call: TRBV6-6
j_call: TRBJ1-3
cdr3_aa: ASSYSNRGGNTIY

v_call: TRBV7-9
j_call: TRBJ2-5
cdr3_aa: ASSPTGPGGVETQY

v_call: TRBV25-1
j_call: TRBJ1-1
cdr3_aa: ASSDRYSEAF

v_call: TRBV30
j_call: TRBJ2-1
cdr3_aa: ACDQGSHEQF

v_call: TRBV4-3
j_call: TRBJ1-2
cdr3_aa: ASSQAWAGDGYT

v_call: TRBV3-1/TRBV3-2
j_call: TRBJ2-5
cdr3_aa: ASSHSGGKETQY

v_call: TRBV4-1
j_call: TRBJ2-7
cdr3_aa: ASSQGPRSYEQY

v_call: TRBV4-3
j_call: TRBJ1-3
cdr3_aa: ASSQDAGGTGNTIY

v_call: TRBV5-3
j_call: TRBJ1-6
cdr3_aa: ARSPPGQGAGNSPLH

v_call: TRBV7-9
j_call: TRBJ1-1
cdr3_aa: ASSSRGTEAF

v_call: TRBV3-1/TRBV3-2
j_call: TRBJ1-2
cdr3_aa: ASSQEDRDYGYT

v_call: TRBV6-2/TRBV6-3
j_call: TRBJ2-3
cdr3_aa: ASSDRQGATDTQY

v_call: TRBV11-2
j_call: TRBJ2-5
cdr3_aa: ASSLLFSGEETQY

v_call: TRBV7-8
j_call: TRBJ2-5
cdr3_aa: ASSPLVSEETQY

v_call: TRBV27
j_call: TRBJ1-2
cdr3_aa: ASSLHQGLNYGYT

v_call: TRBV7-2
j_call: TRBJ2-2
cdr3_aa: ASSHSNRGGELF

v_call: TRBV19
j_call: TRBJ2-5
cdr3_aa: ASSIGVLANQETQY

v_call: TRBV5-1
j_call: TRBJ2-3
cdr3_aa: ASSRISADTQY

v_call: TRBV2
j_call: TRBJ2-5
cdr3_aa: ASNTGGPPETQY

v_call: TRBV2
j_call: TRBJ1-1
cdr3_aa: ASSPDSATEAF

v_call: TRBV7-2
j_call: TRBJ2-5
cdr3_aa: ASSSNRGTETQY

v_call: TRBV2
j_call: TRBJ1-1
cdr3_aa: ASSVGFRTMNTEAF

v_call: TRBV7-2
j_call: TRBJ1-2
cdr3_aa: ASSPRTGIGYGYT

v_call: TRBV9
j_call: TRBJ2-1
cdr3_aa: ASSNRTNYNEQF

v_call: TRBV3-1/TRBV3-2
j_call: TRBJ2-1
cdr3_aa: ASSPLAGGRGSYNEQF

v_call: TRBV5-6
j_call: TRBJ2-1
cdr3_aa: ASSLGLAGGQFPYNEQF

v_call: TRBV5-4
j_call: TRBJ2-1
cdr3_aa: ASSLGLAPAYNEQF

v_call: TRBV7-2
j_call: TRBJ2-1
cdr3_aa: ASSSRVAGVDEQF

v_call: TRBV7-3
j_call: TRBJ1-1
cdr3_aa: ASSLGQVSRGTEAF

v_call: TRBV4-1
j_call: TRBJ1-1
cdr3_aa: ASSQVATRNTEAF

v_call: TRBV6-5
j_call: TRBJ1-1
cdr3_aa: ASSLQGNTEAF

v_call: TRBV19
j_call: TRBJ1-6
cdr3_aa: ASSVPAGANSPLH

v_call: TRBV3-1/TRBV3-2
j_call: TRBJ2-7
cdr3_aa: ASSLRQGWEQY

v_call: TRBV4-3
j_call: TRBJ1-2
cdr3_aa: ASSLDRNYGYT

v_call: TRBV7-2
j_call: TRBJ1-1
cdr3_aa: ASSQQRDTEAF

v_call: TRBV21-1
j_call: TRBJ2-3
cdr3_aa: ASSKVPGLHTDTQY

v_call: TRBV10-3
j_call: TRBJ1-5
cdr3_aa: AISEPDYSNQPQH

v_call: TRBV4-3
j_call: TRBJ2-3
cdr3_aa: ASSQDPGDTQY

v_call: TRBV4-3
j_call: TRBJ2-1
cdr3_aa: ASSHTIGRGYNEQF

v_call: TRBV4-3
j_call: TRBJ1-4
cdr3_aa: ASSQGQGRIFNEKLF

v_call: TRBV20-1
j_call: TRBJ1-6
cdr3_aa: SASPGQGVAPLH

v_call: TRBV4-2
j_call: TRBJ2-3
cdr3_aa: ASSQGNSGGPDTQY

v_call: TRBV7-2
j_call: TRBJ1-5
cdr3_aa: ASSLQGSNQPQH

v_call: TRBV15
j_call: TRBJ1-4
cdr3_aa: ATSSLSGQGNEKLF